The 30 T cell receptor beta chains below were found in one sample sequenced in a study of blood T cell repertoires in COVID-19 (dated by TCRdb to 2020 to 2021). Library preparation employed the immunoSEQ multiplex PCR assay. Imported from immuneACCESS, the table was reduced by TCRdb to in-frame sequences with V and J called. These copies leave out some clones; in studies compared against another copy, an unresolved V gene accounts for under half, and the cause of the remainder is not known. For this sample there are 50,000 to 70,000 clones; more than 70% appear just once. The ten most abundant clones make up around 6.9% of the sample. Specimen: peripheral blood. These receptors all stem from a man aged 60 to 69 with active or convalescent COVID-19.

The genes are TRBV11-3 and TRBJ1-1; D is possibly TRBD1 (6 bases). Germline lookup yields CDR1 SGHNT and CDR2 YENEEA. V was trimmed by 2 bases and J by 8 bases, leaving 12 bases between them. This CDR3 region has 13 residues. The CDR3 spells CASSLQPGQEAFF. The CDR3 nucleotides read TGTGCCAGCAGCTTACAGCCGGGACAAGAAGCTTTCTTT.

V and J are TRBV7-2 and TRBJ2-4; D is possibly TRBD1 (5 bases). V was cut by 4 bases and J by 5 bases, with 6 bases left in between. This CDR3 comprises 12 residues. CDR1 is SGHTA and CDR2 is FQGNSA in the germline V gene. CDR3 DNA sequence: TGTGCCAGCAGCTCACAGGAAAACATTCAGTACTTC. Its protein is CASSSQENIQYF.

The chain uses TRBV5-1 and TRBJ2-6; a weak D match, TRBD2 (6 bases). The CDR3 has 17 amino acids. CDR1 is SGHRS, CDR2 YFSETQ, per germline. Deletions cut 0 bases from V and 0 bases from J, with 10 bases between. In DNA form, the CDR3 reads TGCGCCAGCAGCTTGGTATGGAGGGACTCTGGGGCCAACGTCCTGACTTTC. Translating gives CASSLVWRDSGANVLTF.

This clone showed up just once. V gene TRBV2 combines with J gene TRBJ1-2; a weak D match, TRBD1 (5 bases). There are 12 residues in the CDR3. Trimming shortened V by 3 bases and J by 5 bases, and 7 bases separated the two germline ends. CDR1 and CDR2 from the germline V gene are SNHLY and FYNNEI. For the CDR3, the DNA is TGTGCCAGCAGTGAGACAGAATATGGCTACACCTTC. Residues: CASSETEYGYTF.

The CDR3 region is CASSQESQPQHF. The CDR3 DNA sequence: TGCGCCAGCAGCCAAGAATCGCAGCCCCAGCATTTT. The V gene is TRBV4-3, the J gene TRBJ1-5; no definite D call. V lost 0 bases and J lost 7, with 4 bases in between. CDR3 length equals 12 residues. Germline V lookup: CDR1 LGHNA, CDR2 YSLEER.

The CDR3 sequence: CASSTLGRGLNYGYTF. In nucleotides, the CDR3 is TGTGCCAGTAGTACCCTAGGCAGGGGGCTTAACTATGGCTACACCTTC. J is TRBJ1-2 and V is TRBV19, with TRBD1 matching 8 bases. After removal of 4 bases from V and 1 base from J, the junction contained 8 bases not matched to a gene. There are 16 residues in the CDR3. In germline, CDR1 is LNHDA, CDR2 SQIVND (reference sequence).

The chain employs TRBV6-6 and TRBJ2-7, with D unclear. CDR1 is MNHNY and CDR2 is SVGAGI in the germline V gene (reference sequence). Trimming took 3 bases from V and 1 from J, leaving 10 bases between them. CDR3 length: 14 amino acids. This CDR3 is CASSYSDKSYEQYF. In DNA, the CDR3 is TGTGCCAGCAGTTATTCCGACAAATCCTACGAGCAGTACTTC.

J is TRBJ1-2 and V is TRBV28; D is perhaps TRBD1 (5 bases). CDR1 MDHEN and CDR2 SYDVKM come from the germline V gene. V lost 6 bases and J lost 8, with 19 bases in between. This CDR3 comprises 14 residues. The chain's CDR3 is CASSLLTGDGGYTF. CDR3 DNA sequence: TGTGCCAGCAGCCTACTAACAGGAGACGGGGGCTACACCTTC.

CDR3 loop: CASSETGYGPQHF. CDR3 coding DNA: TGTGCCAGCAGTGAAACAGGGTATGGACCCCAGCATTTT. The V and J genes are TRBV12-3 or TRBV12-4 and TRBJ1-5, with D perhaps TRBD1 (6 bases). This CDR3 has 13 amino acids. V was cut by 5 bases and J by 10 bases, with 15 bases left in between.

V and J are TRBV18 and TRBJ1-2, with 9 bases identical to TRBD1. The CDR3 is 17 residues long. V lost 2 bases and J lost 4; bases outside the gene matches: 11. Germline-derived CDR1 and CDR2 are KGHSH and LQKENI. The CDR3 loop reads CASSPGTGQKLGYGYTF. CDR3 in DNA: TGTGCCAGCTCACCAGGGACAGGGCAGAAACTTGGCTATGGCTACACCTTC.

V usage is TRBV5-4 and J usage is TRBJ2-5, with 9 bases aligning to TRBD2. Germline V lookup: CDR1 SGHNT, CDR2 YYREEE (reference sequence). Trimming removed 0 bases from V and 4 bases from J; junction bases left unmatched: 7. The CDR3 is made up of 16 amino acids. CDR3: CASSLDGGGATETQYF. The CDR3 DNA is TGTGCCAGCAGCTTGGATGGCGGGGGGGCCACAGAGACCCAGTACTTC.

The chain has TRBV14 and TRBJ2-1; 11 positions match TRBD2. The CDR3 runs to 19 residues. Germline V lookup: CDR1 SGHDN, CDR2 FVKESK. The J segment lost 2 bases and the V segment lost 3 bases, leaving 12 bases of the junction unmatched. CDR3 residues: CASSHGLLAGGGTYNEQFF. CDR3 coding DNA: TGTGCCAGCAGCCACGGCCTGCTAGCGGGAGGAGGGACCTACAATGAGCAGTTCTTC.

This rearrangement joins TRBV5-1 to TRBJ1-6; D ambiguous. CDR1 SGHRS and CDR2 YFSETQ come from the germline V gene. The CDR3 extends over 15 amino acids. V was cut by 5 bases and J by 10 bases, with 19 bases left in between. This CDR3 is CASRSRGQAPSPLHF. CDR3 sequence (DNA): TGCGCCAGCAGGTCTCGCGGGCAGGCGCCATCACCCCTCCACTTT.

The chain combines TRBV7-6 with TRBJ1-3, with TRBD1 as a possible D gene (6 bases). V was clipped by 1 base and J by 0 bases, with 10 bases between them. Germline assignment: CDR1 SGHVS and CDR2 FNYEAQ. The CDR3 extends over 16 amino acids. CDR3 nucleotide sequence: TGTGCCAGCAGCTTAGTGGACAGCTTCTCTGGAAACACCATATATTTT. It codes for CASSLVDSFSGNTIYF.

This chain connects TRBV19 to TRBJ1-2; TRBD1 matches 7 bases. This CDR3 has 15 residues. Trimming removed 9 bases from V and 0 bases from J; junction bases left unmatched: 10. Germline V lookup: CDR1 LNHDA, CDR2 SQIVND (reference sequence). The CDR3 coding sequence is TGTGCCAGCAGTCGGGTACAGGGGTCTAACTATGGCTACACCTTC. Amino acids: CASSRVQGSNYGYTF.

The chain joins TRBV19 to TRBJ2-7, with 8 bases that match TRBD1. CDR1 is LNHDA, CDR2 SQIVND, per germline (reference sequence). J was trimmed by 3 bases and V by 6 bases; bases with no gene match: 10. The CDR3 extends over 15 amino acids. The CDR3 DNA reads as TGTGCCAGTAGAGACAGGGGCAGGGAAGTCTACGAGCAGTACTTC. Translation gives CASRDRGREVYEQYF.

Note on this clone: Its ends do not fully match the called genes, so a read error is possible. The chain combines TRBV7-9 with TRBJ1-2, with a possible D match to TRBD1 (6 bases). CDR1 is SEHNR, CDR2 FQNEAQ, per germline (reference sequence). This CDR3 spans 16 amino acids. The CDR3 here is CASSLAGAEVHYGYTF. The DNA of the CDR3 is TGTGCCAGCAGCCTAGCAGGGGCCGAAGTTCACTATGGCTACACCTTC.

The chain couples TRBV18 to TRBJ1-2; the match to TRBD1 covers 7 bases. V dropped 5 bases and J dropped 4; count of bases not matched to a gene: 7. The germline V gene has CDR1 KGHSH and CDR2 LQKENI. The CDR3 length is 14 residues. The DNA of the CDR3 is TGTGCCAGCTCAACCAACCGGGACAGCTATGGCTACACCTTC. Translated: CASSTNRDSYGYTF.

This rearrangement joins TRBV27 to TRBJ1-5; 9 nucleotides match TRBD1. With V trimmed by 5 bases and J by 3 bases, 14 bases remained unmatched. This CDR3 has 18 residues. Germline V gene data show CDR1 as MNHEY and CDR2 as SMNVEV (reference sequence). The CDR3 region has the DNA TGTGCCAGCAGTCCCGCCACCGGAACAGGGGGCTCCAATCAGCCCCAGCATTTT. Translation: CASSPATGTGGSNQPQHF.

V gene TRBV9 combines with J gene TRBJ1-4, with 9 bases lining up with TRBD1. The CDR3 consists of 15 residues. Unmatched junction bases numbered 7, after V lost 3 bases and J lost 7 bases. Germline V lookup: CDR1 SGDLS, CDR2 YYNGEE. The CDR3 DNA follows: TGTGCCAGCAGCGAGACCGGGACAGGGTTTGAAAAACTGTTTTTT. Translated, it gives CASSETGTGFEKLFF.

This chain uses TRBV6-5 with TRBJ1-4; 7 nucleotides align to TRBD1. CDR1 is MNHEY and CDR2 is SVGAGI in the germline V gene. J lost 8 bases, V lost 2 bases, and 5 bases had no gene match. CDR3 length: 14 residues. The CDR3 spells CASSYSWDSEKLFF. The CDR3 DNA reads as TGTGCCAGCAGTTACAGTTGGGACAGCGAAAAACTGTTTTTT.

V gene TRBV3-1 (or the pseudogene TRBV3-2) combines with J gene TRBJ1-1; TRBD1 might be the D (6 bases). V was trimmed by 3 bases and J by 0 bases, leaving 11 bases between them. Looked up from germline, CDR1 is LGHDT and CDR2 is YNNKEL (reference sequence). The CDR3 has 15 residues. The chain's CDR3 is CASSQRQELNTEAFF. The DNA for the CDR3 is TGTGCCAGCAGCCAGCGACAGGAGTTGAACACTGAAGCTTTCTTT.

The V and J genes are TRBV5-1 and TRBJ2-2; TRBD2 matches at 7 bases. CDR1 and CDR2 from the germline V gene are SGHRS and YFSETQ. This CDR3 region has 14 residues. V trimming: 4 bases; J trimming: 5 bases; junction bases outside the gene matches: 5. CDR3 bases: TGCGCCAGCAGCCCCGGGGGAGGGACCGGGGAGCTGTTTTTT. Its protein is CASSPGGGTGELFF.

The chain combines TRBV10-3 with TRBJ1-1, with TRBD1 matching 7 bases. J lost 2 bases, V lost 2 bases, and 8 bases had no gene match. The CDR3 loop spans 16 amino acids. Germline values: CDR1 ENHRY, CDR2 SYGVKD. For the CDR3, the DNA is TGTGCCATCAGTGAGCCTCAACAGGGGACCAACACTGAAGCTTTCTTT. Its protein product is CAISEPQQGTNTEAFF.

The V and J genes are TRBV5-1 and TRBJ1-2, with 8 bases identical to TRBD1. Germline V gives CDR1 SGHRS, CDR2 YFSETQ. CDR3 size: 15 residues. V lost 0 bases and J lost 4; bases outside the gene matches: 5. The DNA of the CDR3 is TGCGCCAGCAGCTTGGAAATAACAGGGGGCTATGGCTACACCTTC. Translating it yields CASSLEITGGYGYTF.

The V call is TRBV11-2, the J call TRBJ2-1; D uncertain. With 4 bases removed from V and 1 base from J, the gap between germline ends came to 14 bases. The CDR3 contains 16 residues. The germline gives CDR1 SGHAT, CDR2 FQNNGV. The CDR3 DNA follows: TGTGCCAGCAGCTCCCGTTCTCAGCGTTCCTACAATGAGCAGTTCTTC. It yields the protein CASSSRSQRSYNEQFF.

This chain links TRBV5-4 with TRBJ2-5, with 9 bases lining up with TRBD1. The germline V gene has CDR1 SGHNT and CDR2 YYREEE (reference sequence). The CDR3 runs to 17 residues. Losses at the gene ends were 3 bases for V and 1 base for J; bases not matched to a gene: 10. As DNA, the CDR3 is TGTGCCAGCAGCTCCTTTAAGGGACAGGGACCCCAAGAGACCCAGTACTTC. Translation: CASSSFKGQGPQETQYF. The full variable domain, rest sourced from reference TRBV5-4 and TRBJ2-5, is ETGVTQSPTHLIKTRGQQVTLRCSSQSGHNTVSWYQQALGQGPQFIFQYYREEENGRGNFPPRFSGLQFPNYSSELNVNALELDDSALYLCASSSFKGQGPQETQYFGPGTRLLVL.

This rearrangement joins TRBV7-9 to TRBJ2-1, with 9 positions matching TRBD1. CDR3 length: 15 amino acids. The germline V gene has CDR1 SEHNR and CDR2 FQNEAQ (reference sequence). J lost 8 bases, V lost 1 base, and 6 bases had no gene match. The CDR3 nucleotides are TGTGCCAGCAGCTTAGGAGGGACAGGGTTTTATGAGCAGTTCTTC. Amino acids: CASSLGGTGFYEQFF.

This clone has a single count. The rearrangement links TRBV28 to TRBJ2-2, with D perhaps matching TRBD1 (6 bases). The CDR3 runs 16 residues. Per germline, CDR1 MDHEN and CDR2 SYDVKM. Trimming left V 3 bases short and J 2 bases short, with 13 bases between. In nucleotides, the CDR3 is TGTGCCAGCAGTTTTAGGCAGGGGTATAACACCGGGGAGCTGTTTTTT. This codes for CASSFRQGYNTGELFF.

V and J are TRBV19 and TRBJ2-1, with 8 bases identical to TRBD2. V was clipped by 4 bases and J by 2 bases; unmatched bases: 10. Germline CDR1 LNHDA, CDR2 SQIVND (reference sequence). The CDR3 spans 17 residues. CDR3 loop: CASSTVKRGTTYNEQFF. CDR3 DNA sequence: TGTGCCAGTAGTACGGTCAAGCGGGGGACGACCTACAATGAGCAGTTCTTC.